This TCR beta chain was sequenced for a study of beta chain features in type 1 diabetes. Investigators reverse transcribed all isolated RNA, so they sequenced expressed TCRB transcripts. Repertoires were generated with immunoSEQ multiplex PCR, while TCRdb's copy carries only in-frame clones and drops some. The table has 300,000 or so clones, around 9.3% seen once. Study-level results: An over-representation of cells with high TCR expression could result from cDNA sequencing. Within each of all four CD4+ subsets, Type 1 diabetes patients had TCRB CDR3s that were moderately but significantly shorter.

This clone was seen a few times. Its antigen is as yet unknown. Sequencing input: central memory CD4+ T cells from blood. The source is a man aged 25-45 years with type 1 diabetes.

DNA of the CDR3: TGTGCCAGCAGTTCTCCGGGACTAGCGGTCACCGGGGAGCTGTTTTTT. Its translation: CASSSPGLAVTGELFF. The V and J genes are TRBV7-9 and TRBJ2-2; 11 nucleotides align to TRBD2. The germline CDR1 and CDR2 sequences are SEHNR and FQNEAQ (reference sequence). V dropped 6 bases and J dropped 4; count of bases not matched to a gene: 7. The CDR3 covers 16 residues.